Listed below are T cell receptor beta chains from one sample, sequenced in a study of response to subunit inactivated influenza vaccine. One entry per CDR3 protein results from TCRdb running MiXCR on the RT-PCR reads. The repertoire consists of about 520,000 distinct CDR3 sequences, with around 7.9% occurring once and the leading ten covering 13%. The material sequenced was PBMCs from blood, taken less than 25 months after vaccination. The source of these receptors is a man between 45 and 75 years old who received an inactivated influenza vaccine. CDR3s include the opening cysteine and the closing phenylalanine or tryptophan. A D gene is named only where the DNA matches it firmly. The listing skips clone size in some rows; elsewhere it reads once, few, many or a size class.

>TRBJ1-1|-|few|TRBV24-1
CATRPRAGANTEAFF
TGTGCCACCAGACCCCGGGCGGGGGCGAACACTGAAGCTTTCTTT
>TRBJ2-7|TRBD1|-|TRBV6-5
CASSYSTGGEQYF
TGTGCCAGCAGTTACTCGACAGGGGGCGAGCAGTACTTC
>TRBJ2-5|-|few|TRBV7-9
CATARETQYF
TGTGCCACCGCAAGAGAGACCCAGTACTTC
>TRBJ2-2|TRBD2|-|TRBV10-3
CAISDKGLVSNTGELFF
TGTGCCATCAGTGATAAGGGACTAGTTTCGAACACCGGGGAGCTGTTTTTT
>TRBJ2-1|-|-|TRBV5-1
CASSFLVSNEQFF
TGCGCCAGCAGCTTCCTAGTTTCGAATGAGCAGTTCTTC
>TRBJ2-7|TRBD2|few|TRBV13
CASSLGLAGDYEQYF
TGTGCCAGCAGCTTAGGGCTAGCGGGAGACTACGAGCAGTACTTC
>TRBJ2-7|TRBD2|few|TRBV5-7
CASRVAGGPNEQYF
TGTGCCAGCAGAGTAGCGGGAGGCCCGAACGAGCAGTACTTC
>TRBJ2-3|TRBD2|-|TRBV7-2
CASSQTSGVADTQYF
TGTGCCAGCAGCCAGACTAGCGGGGTTGCAGATACGCAGTATTTT
>TRBJ2-5|TRBD1|-|TRBV11-1
CASSDPATGGLTLNQETQYF
TGTGCCAGCAGCGACCCTGCGACAGGGGGCCTTACACTCAACCAAGAGACCCAGTACTTC
>TRBJ1-4|TRBD1|-|TRBV27
CASSLSGQGGKEKLFF
TGTGCCAGCAGTTTATCCGGACAGGGCGGGAAGGAAAAACTGTTTTTT
>TRBJ2-1|TRBD1|-|TRBV6-1
CASSERTGSFNEQFF
TGTGCCAGCAGTGAGAGGACAGGGTCTTTCAATGAGCAGTTCTTC
>TRBJ1-5|-|few|TRBV30
CAWSVTGGPNQPQHF
TGTGCCTGGAGTGTAACGGGGGGCCCTAATCAGCCCCAGCATTTT
>TRBJ2-5|TRBD2|-|TRBV5-5
CASRSLGLAELLQETQYF
TGTGCCAGCAGGTCTCTGGGACTAGCGGAACTGTTACAAGAGACCCAGTACTTC
>TRBJ1-5|-|many|TRBV6-2/TRBV6-3
CASRQQQRDQPQHF
TGTGCCAGCCGTCAACAACAGCGCGATCAGCCCCAGCATTTT
>TRBJ1-1|-|-|TRBV10-3
CAISAGANTEAFF
TGTGCCATCAGTGCGGGGGCGAACACTGAAGCTTTCTTT
>TRBJ2-2|-|few|TRBV5-5
CASSFQARTGELFF
TGTGCCAGCAGCTTCCAGGCCCGCACCGGGGAGCTGTTTTTT
>TRBJ2-3|TRBD1|many|TRBV5-1
CASSFAPGQGVSDTQYF
TGCGCCAGCAGCTTTGCCCCGGGACAGGGGGTCTCAGATACGCAGTATTTT
>TRBJ2-3|TRBD2|many|TRBV12-3/TRBV12-4
CASSLVAGGRVDTQYF
TGTGCCAGCAGTTTAGTAGCGGGAGGAAGGGTAGATACGCAGTATTTT
>TRBJ2-1|TRBD2|many|TRBV12-3/TRBV12-4
CASSLQGGLAGGGYNEQFF
TGTGCCAGCAGCTTACAGGGTGGACTAGCGGGAGGCGGGTACAATGAGCAGTTCTTC
>TRBJ1-5|-|-|TRBV19
CASSIGQRQPQHF
TGTGCCAGTAGTATCGGGCAGCGACAGCCCCAGCATTTT
>TRBJ2-7|-|many|TRBV4-2
CASSQLEGQDEQYF
TGTGCCAGCAGCCAATTGGAGGGCCAAGACGAGCAGTACTTC
>TRBJ2-7|-|-|TRBV7-2
CASTLGQPDEQYF
TGTGCCAGCACCCTGGGACAACCAGACGAGCAGTACTTC
>TRBJ2-1|-|-|TRBV7-3
CASSLEFSLVQFF
TGTGCCAGCAGCTTAGAATTTAGTCTGGTGCAGTTCTTC
>TRBJ2-2|-|many|TRBV12-3/TRBV12-4
CASSPGTHTGELFF
TGTGCCAGCAGCCCCGGGACTCACACCGGGGAGCTGTTTTTT
>TRBJ2-1|TRBD1|many|TRBV6-1
CASRATGTGNNEQFF
TGTGCCAGCAGGGCTACCGGGACAGGGAACAATGAGCAGTTCTTC
>TRBJ1-5|-|-|TRBV5-1
CASSLEGHGNQPQHF
TGCGCCAGCAGCTTGGAAGGGCACGGCAATCAGCCCCAGCATTTT
>TRBJ1-1|-|few|TRBV15
CATGGRGTEAFF
TGTGCCACCGGGGGTAGGGGCACTGAAGCTTTCTTT
>TRBJ2-2|TRBD1|-|TRBV5-1
CASSLWDRGYTGELFF
TGCGCCAGCAGCTTGTGGGACAGGGGGTACACCGGGGAGCTGTTTTTT
>TRBJ2-7|-|few|TRBV24-1
CATAAGGFGIDEQYF
TGTGCCACCGCGGCCGGGGGATTTGGTATCGACGAGCAGTACTTC
>TRBJ2-3|-|many|TRBV12-3/TRBV12-4
CASSLGVRKASTDTQYF
TGTGCCAGCAGTTTAGGGGTGAGAAAGGCTAGCACAGATACGCAGTATTTT
>TRBJ2-1|TRBD2|-|TRBV5-5
CASSLALAGDSYNEQFF
TGTGCCAGCAGCTTGGCGCTAGCGGGCGATTCCTACAATGAGCAGTTCTTC
>TRBJ2-1|TRBD1|many|TRBV5-1
CASSQDRGLFNEQFF
TGCGCCAGCAGCCAGGACAGGGGGCTTTTTAATGAGCAGTTCTTC
>TRBJ1-1|-|-|TRBV15
CATSRIPGPLFF
TGTGCCACCAGCCGAATTCCGGGCCCGCTTTTCTTT
>TRBJ1-2|TRBD1|medium-sized|TRBV10-3
CAITEGAGYTF
TGTGCCATCACGGAGGGGGCTGGCTACACCTTC
>TRBJ2-1|TRBD2|few|TRBV20-1
CSARVGAGGPSNEQFF
TGCAGTGCTAGAGTAGGAGCGGGAGGGCCTTCGAATGAGCAGTTCTTC
>TRBJ2-2|-|-|TRBV9
CASSVVSYTGELFF
TGTGCCAGCAGCGTAGTCAGTTACACCGGGGAGCTGTTTTTT
>TRBJ2-1|TRBD1|few|TRBV2
CASSMRQGIEGEQFF
TGTGCCAGCAGTATGCGACAGGGGATTGAAGGCGAGCAGTTCTTC
>TRBJ2-3|-|many|TRBV12-3/TRBV12-4
CASRFTDTQYF
TGTGCCAGCAGGTTTACAGATACGCAGTATTTT
>TRBJ1-5|-|-|TRBV23-1
CASSRTRVLNQPQHF
TGCGCCAGCTCCCGCACCAGGGTACTCAATCAGCCCCAGCATTTT
>TRBJ2-7|-|-|TRBV29-1
CSAGTQSYEQYF
TGCAGCGCCGGGACACAGTCCTACGAGCAGTACTTC
>TRBJ2-3|-|few|TRBV5-1
CASAYRRGPVDTQYF
TGCGCCAGCGCCTATCGGCGGGGACCGGTGGATACGCAGTATTTT
>TRBJ1-1|TRBD1|-|TRBV28
CASSFFLRQGAVVRNTEAFF
TGTGCCAGCAGTTTTTTCCTTAGACAGGGAGCTGTTGTACGGAACACTGAAGCTTTCTTT
>TRBJ1-4|-|-|TRBV7-9
CASSLVGPEKLFF
TGTGCCAGCAGCTTAGTTGGGCCTGAAAAACTGTTTTTT
>TRBJ2-5|-|-|TRBV5-8
CASSTFGETQYF
TGTGCCAGCAGCACCTTTGGGGAGACCCAGTACTTC
>TRBJ2-7|-|many|TRBV27
CASRSGRFTEQYF
TGTGCCAGCAGGTCGGGACGGTTTACGGAGCAGTACTTC
>TRBJ2-5|-|-|TRBV30
CAWSVSSVETQYF
TGTGCCTGGAGTGTGTCTAGCGTGGAGACCCAGTACTTC
>TRBJ2-7|TRBD1|few|TRBV7-9
CASSLAGTGIHEQYF
TGTGCCAGCAGCTTAGCAGGGACAGGGATCCACGAGCAGTACTTC
>TRBJ2-2|-|-|TRBV10-3
CATESGRVSTGELFF
TGTGCCACCGAGTCAGGCAGGGTCAGCACCGGGGAGCTGTTTTTT
>TRBJ2-5|-|-|TRBV23-1
CASSQSHDSYYRETQYF
TGCGCCAGCAGTCAATCGCATGACTCCTATTACAGGGAGACCCAGTACTTC
>TRBJ1-3|-|many|TRBV18
CASSPQGTFSGNTIYF
TGTGCCAGCTCACCACAGGGGACCTTCTCTGGAAACACCATATATTTT
>TRBJ2-1|-|many|TRBV9
CASSAVYNEQFF
TGTGCCAGCAGCGCCGTTTACAATGAGCAGTTCTTC
>TRBJ1-1|-|few|TRBV29-1
CSVVRGTAEAFF
TGCAGCGTTGTTAGGGGGACGGCTGAAGCTTTCTTT
>TRBJ2-3|TRBD1|-|TRBV20-1
CSPTGTGGTDTQYF
TGCAGTCCTACCGGGACAGGGGGGACAGATACGCAGTATTTT
>TRBJ2-1|-|few|TRBV7-2
CASSQRATDEQFF
TGTGCCAGCAGTCAAAGGGCCACGGACGAGCAGTTCTTC
>TRBJ1-1|-|few|TRBV20-1
CSADGGNIEAFF
TGCAGTGCGGATGGGGGGAATATTGAAGCTTTCTTT
>TRBJ1-1|TRBD1|-|TRBV27
CASSLANRGITNTEAFF
TGTGCCAGCAGTTTAGCGAACAGGGGGATTACGAACACTGAAGCTTTCTTT
>TRBJ2-7|-|few|TRBV12-3/TRBV12-4
CASSFAHEQYF
TGTGCCAGCAGTTTTGCCCACGAGCAGTACTTC
>TRBJ2-5|TRBD1|few|TRBV7-9
CASNYYGQGEETQYF
TGTGCCAGCAATTATTACGGACAGGGTGAAGAGACCCAGTACTTC
>TRBJ1-6|-|-|TRBV3-1
CASSQGVREGALHF
TGTGCCAGCAGCCAAGGTGTGCGTGAAGGGGCCCTCCACTTT